The rows below give T cell receptor beta chains drawn from one sample of a study of cytomegalovirus exposure and HLA in healthy donors. Profiled with immunoSEQ multiplex PCR; TCRdb holds only in-frame clones, not every one. Altogether some 110,000 clones are present, over 70% being singletons, with the ten largest covering around 10%. Material: PBMCs. The receptors stem from a woman aged 50 to 60 in good health and CMV-seropositive. CDR3s include the opening cysteine and the closing phenylalanine or tryptophan. The order of the fields is CDR3 DNA, CDR3 protein, J gene, clone size, V gene, CDR3 length, D gene. The D gene is left open where the match is weak. The listing skips clone size in some rows; elsewhere it reads once, few, many or a size class.

CDR3nt: TGCGCCAGCAGCTTGGATTCGGGACAGGGTATCAATGAGCAGTTCTTC
CDR3aa: CASSLDSGQGINEQFF
j_gene: TRBJ2-1
abundance: -
v_gene: TRBV5-1
len: 16
d_gene: TRBD1

CDR3nt: TGTGCCAGCAGCCAAGATCAGGGGCCCACTGAAGCTTTCTTT
CDR3aa: CASSQDQGPTEAFF
j_gene: TRBJ1-1
abundance: -
v_gene: TRBV4-2
len: 14
d_gene: -

CDR3nt: TGTGCCAGCAGTGATTCAGATCTCTACGAGCAGTACTTC
CDR3aa: CASSDSDLYEQYF
j_gene: TRBJ2-7
abundance: -
v_gene: TRBV2
len: 13
d_gene: -

CDR3nt: TGCGCCAGCAGCTTGGACAGGGATAGAGAGACCCAGTACTTC
CDR3aa: CASSLDRDRETQYF
j_gene: TRBJ2-5
abundance: -
v_gene: TRBV5-1
len: 14
d_gene: -

CDR3nt: TGCGCCAGCAGCTTGGGGGCGGCTAGCGGGGACAATGAGCAGTTCTTC
CDR3aa: CASSLGAASGDNEQFF
j_gene: TRBJ2-1
abundance: -
v_gene: TRBV5-1
len: 16
d_gene: TRBD2

CDR3nt: TGTGCCAGTCAGGGCACAGATACGCAGTATTTT
CDR3aa: CASQGTDTQYF
j_gene: TRBJ2-3
abundance: -
v_gene: TRBV6-6
len: 11
d_gene: -

CDR3nt: TGCAGCGTTGTCGCTAGCGGAGCCACAGATACGCAGTATTTT
CDR3aa: CSVVASGATDTQYF
j_gene: TRBJ2-3
abundance: -
v_gene: TRBV29-1
len: 14
d_gene: TRBD2

CDR3nt: TGTGCCAGCAGCTTCAGACAAAATAATGAAAAACTGTTTTTT
CDR3aa: CASSFRQNNEKLFF
j_gene: TRBJ1-4
abundance: -
v_gene: TRBV13
len: 14
d_gene: -

CDR3nt: TGTGCCTGGACTCTAGGACAGGGCGAAAAACTGTTTTTT
CDR3aa: CAWTLGQGEKLFF
j_gene: TRBJ1-4
abundance: -
v_gene: TRBV30
len: 13
d_gene: TRBD1

CDR3nt: TGTGCCAGTAGACTTTCCCCCGGGGAGCTGTTTTTT
CDR3aa: CASRLSPGELFF
j_gene: TRBJ2-2
abundance: -
v_gene: TRBV19
len: 12
d_gene: -

CDR3nt: TGTGCCAGCAGTTCGGTCGACAGGGGAGTGAGTGGCTACACCTTC
CDR3aa: CASSSVDRGVSGYTF
j_gene: TRBJ1-2
abundance: -
v_gene: TRBV28
len: 15
d_gene: TRBD1

CDR3nt: TGTGCCAGTAGTATCGAGGGCTACGAGCAGTACTTC
CDR3aa: CASSIEGYEQYF
j_gene: TRBJ2-7
abundance: -
v_gene: TRBV19
len: 12
d_gene: -

CDR3nt: TGCGCCAGCAGTGAGTCTAGCAGGGGGCAGTTCTTC
CDR3aa: CASSESSRGQFF
j_gene: TRBJ2-1
abundance: -
v_gene: TRBV10-2
len: 12
d_gene: -

CDR3nt: TGTGCCAGCACCCCGGGTAGCCGGAGCGATGGCTACACCTTC
CDR3aa: CASTPGSRSDGYTF
j_gene: TRBJ1-2
abundance: -
v_gene: TRBV6-5
len: 14
d_gene: -

CDR3nt: TGTGCCACCAGCAGAGATCTTAGTGCCTCCTATGGCTACACCTTC
CDR3aa: CATSRDLSASYGYTF
j_gene: TRBJ1-2
abundance: -
v_gene: TRBV15
len: 15
d_gene: -

CDR3nt: TGTGCCAGTAGTATGGACAGGAGCAATCAGCCCCAGCATTTT
CDR3aa: CASSMDRSNQPQHF
j_gene: TRBJ1-5
abundance: -
v_gene: TRBV19
len: 14
d_gene: TRBD1

CDR3nt: TGTGCCAGCAGCCTCAGCGCGGGACAGCTCTACAATCAGCCCCAGCATTTT
CDR3aa: CASSLSAGQLYNQPQHF
j_gene: TRBJ1-5
abundance: -
v_gene: TRBV7-2
len: 17
d_gene: TRBD1

CDR3nt: TGCAGCGTTGTCACAGGGGGTCCTGGCTACACCTTC
CDR3aa: CSVVTGGPGYTF
j_gene: TRBJ1-2
abundance: -
v_gene: TRBV29-1
len: 12
d_gene: TRBD1

CDR3nt: TGTGCCAGTAGTATATCGGGGTTTAGGAACACCGGGGAGCTGTTTTTT
CDR3aa: CASSISGFRNTGELFF
j_gene: TRBJ2-2
abundance: -
v_gene: TRBV19
len: 16
d_gene: -

CDR3nt: TGTGCCAGCAGCTTGGGACTACAAGAGACCCAGTACTTC
CDR3aa: CASSLGLQETQYF
j_gene: TRBJ2-5
abundance: -
v_gene: TRBV7-7
len: 13
d_gene: TRBD2

CDR3nt: TGTGCCAGCAGCGTAGGTGGTCTAGCGGGAGGTTGTGAGCAGTTCTTC
CDR3aa: CASSVGGLAGGCEQFF
j_gene: TRBJ2-1
abundance: -
v_gene: TRBV9
len: 16
d_gene: TRBD2

CDR3nt: TGCGCCAGCAGCCAAGATATATCCAGGGGTCAAACCTACGAGCAGTACTTC
CDR3aa: CASSQDISRGQTYEQYF
j_gene: TRBJ2-7
abundance: -
v_gene: TRBV4-1
len: 17
d_gene: -

CDR3nt: TGTGCCAGCAGTACTCACAGGGGGCGGGACACTGAAGCTTTCTTT
CDR3aa: CASSTHRGRDTEAFF
j_gene: TRBJ1-1
abundance: few
v_gene: TRBV27
len: 15
d_gene: TRBD1

CDR3nt: TGCGCCAGCCGCAGAGGAGAGTTGAACACTGAAGCTTTCTTT
CDR3aa: CASRRGELNTEAFF
j_gene: TRBJ1-1
abundance: -
v_gene: TRBV5-1
len: 14
d_gene: -

CDR3nt: TGTGCCAGCAGTGATTTGACAGGCTCCTCAGATACGCAGTATTTT
CDR3aa: CASSDLTGSSDTQYF
j_gene: TRBJ2-3
abundance: -
v_gene: TRBV2
len: 15
d_gene: -

CDR3nt: TGTGCCAGCAGCTCCCGATTAGCGGGAGGTTCAGAGACCCAGTACTTC
CDR3aa: CASSSRLAGGSETQYF
j_gene: TRBJ2-5
abundance: -
v_gene: TRBV5-4
len: 16
d_gene: TRBD2

CDR3nt: TGTGCCAGCAGAAAAACAGGGGGATCCCAGTACTTC
CDR3aa: CASRKTGGSQYF
j_gene: TRBJ2-7
abundance: -
v_gene: TRBV6-5
len: 12
d_gene: TRBD1

CDR3nt: TGTGCCAGCAGCCGACAGTCGATCGTTGATACGCAGTATTTT
CDR3aa: CASSRQSIVDTQYF
j_gene: TRBJ2-3
abundance: few
v_gene: TRBV7-9
len: 14
d_gene: -